These 29 T cell receptor beta chains were all obtained from the same sample, sequenced in a study of T cell responses to AZD1222 COVID-19 vaccine. Libraries were prepared by immunoSEQ multiplex PCR; TCRdb keeps only in-frame clonotypes and omits some of them. In the table there are 150,000 or so clones, over 75% of which are singletons. The input for sequencing was peripheral blood, taken on day 0 of AZD1222 vaccination. The receptors were sampled from an adult in good health.

V is TRBV3-1 (or the pseudogene TRBV3-2) and J is TRBJ2-7; D is possibly TRBD1 or TRBD2 (6 bases each). V was pared by 1 base and J by 3 bases, with 13 bases between. CDR1 LGHDT and CDR2 YNNKEL come from the germline V gene (reference sequence). This CDR3 is built from 15 residues. The CDR3 loop reads CASSQGGGQIYEQYF. CDR3 sequence (DNA): TGTGCCAGCAGCCAAGGAGGGGGGCAGATCTACGAGCAGTACTTC.

V and J are TRBV18 and TRBJ1-2; D remains ambiguous. This CDR3 comprises 16 residues. Germline V gene data show CDR1 as KGHSH and CDR2 as LQKENI. Trimming took off 4 bases at V and 1 base at J, with 16 bases between the two ends. CDR3 sequence (DNA): TGTGCCAGCTCACAGTCCCGGAAAGAAAATAACTATGGCTACACCTTC. Its protein is CASSQSRKENNYGYTF.

The V gene is TRBV4-2, the J gene TRBJ2-2, with a possible D match to TRBD2 (7 bases). Germline V gene sequence: CDR1 LGHNA, CDR2 YNFKEQ. CDR3 length equals 18 residues. V was cut by 0 bases and J by 0 bases, with 14 bases left in between. DNA of the CDR3: TGTGCCAGCAGCCAAGATATGGACGGGGGGCCGAACACCGGGGAGCTGTTTTTT. The encoded protein is CASSQDMDGGPNTGELFF.

The CDR3 DNA reads TGTGCCACCAGGGGATTGAACACTGAAGCTTTCTTT. Amino acids: CATRGLNTEAFF. The chain recombines TRBV24-1 with TRBJ1-1; D gene uncertain. Trimming removed 7 bases from V and 0 bases from J, with 5 bases in between. The length of the CDR3 is 12 residues. Looked up from germline, CDR1 is KGHDR and CDR2 is SFDVKD.

Only one count was recorded for this clone. The chain couples TRBV5-1 to TRBJ2-7; D might be TRBD1 (6 bases). CDR3 length equals 11 residues. The germline V gene has CDR1 SGHRS and CDR2 YFSETQ. V shed 3 bases and J shed 9 bases, with 10 bases lying between them. CDR3 residues: CASSSGVTQYF. CDR3 nucleotides: TGCGCCAGCAGCTCAGGGGTGACGCAGTACTTC.

As concerns this clone: The same CDR3 also results from other DNA sequences found in this sample. The rearrangement joins TRBV7-2 to TRBJ1-2; perhaps TRBD1 as D (5 bases). CDR3 length: 15 residues. Trimming cost V 1 base and J 8 bases, with 17 bases left between them. Per germline, CDR1 SGHTA and CDR2 FQGNSA. CDR3 in DNA: TGTGCCAGCAGCTTAGTCCCTGACGCTGGGGGGGGCTACACCTTC. This sequence encodes CASSLVPDAGGGYTF.

The chain recombines TRBV7-2 with TRBJ1-1; D gene unclear. V shed 4 bases and J shed 1 base, with 10 bases lying between them. The CDR3 loop spans 14 amino acids. CDR1 and CDR2 from the germline V gene are SGHTA and FQGNSA. The CDR3 protein is CASSSSVKNTEAFF. The CDR3 coding sequence is TGTGCCAGCAGCTCCTCGGTAAAGAACACTGAAGCTTTCTTT.

This chain links TRBV2 with TRBJ2-1; TRBD2 aligns across 13 bases. With 7 bases clipped from V and 7 bases from J, the junction kept 10 bases outside the gene matches. This CDR3 contains 16 residues. The germline V gene has CDR1 SNHLY and CDR2 FYNNEI. The CDR3 spells CASTPLGTSGANEQFF. The CDR3 coding sequence is TGTGCCAGCACACCCCTCGGGACTAGCGGGGCGAATGAGCAGTTCTTC.

V usage is TRBV29-1 and J usage is TRBJ1-1; D unclear. The length of the CDR3 is 12 residues. CDR1 SQVTM and CDR2 ANQGSEA come from the germline V gene. Trimming stripped 1 base from V and 6 bases from J, with 9 bases between. The CDR3, as DNA: TGCAGCGTTGAAGTTCCGTGGTCTGAAGCTTTCTTT. It encodes CSVEVPWSEAFF.

This chain uses TRBV5-4 with TRBJ1-1, with TRBD1 as a possible D gene (5 bases). From germline, CDR1 is SGHNT and CDR2 YYREEE (reference sequence). The CDR3 contains 16 residues. Trimming cost V 4 bases and J 3 bases, with 19 bases left between them. For the CDR3, the DNA is TGTGCCAGCAGCCCGAGGGGCATCGTCATGGACACTGAAGCTTTCTTT. It yields the protein CASSPRGIVMDTEAFF.

This chain links TRBV9 with TRBJ2-3; TRBD1 might be the D (7 bases). CDR1 and CDR2 (germline): SGDLS, YYNGEE. The V end was cut by 7 bases, the J end by 4 bases, with 16 bases between. The CDR3 runs 14 residues. CDR3 sequence: CASATGWGADTQYF. The CDR3 nucleotides are TGTGCCAGCGCGACAGGGTGGGGGGCAGATACGCAGTATTTT.

About this clone: An end of the junction does not agree with germline; a read error may underlie this. This chain links TRBV3-1 (or the pseudogene TRBV3-2) with TRBJ2-2, with D unclear. This CDR3 spans 13 amino acids. The germline V gene encodes CDR1 LGHDT and CDR2 YNNKEL (reference sequence). CDR3 bases: TGTGCCAGCAGTCAAGGGAACACCGGGGAGCTGTTTTTT. Encoded protein: CASSQGNTGELFF.

This chain connects TRBV7-2 to TRBJ2-2; possibly TRBD1 or TRBD2 for D (6 bases each). The germline V gene has CDR1 SGHTA and CDR2 FQGNSA. The CDR3 spans 15 residues. Deletions cut 5 bases from V and 5 bases from J, with 15 bases between. The CDR3 loop is CASSPTLGGTGELFF. The CDR3 DNA sequence: TGTGCCAGCAGCCCTACCCTAGGGGGGACCGGGGAGCTGTTTTTT.

The chain recombines TRBV27 with TRBJ1-5; a possible D gene is TRBD1 (5 bases). The V and J ends lost 5 bases and 9 bases respectively, with 14 bases between them. The germline V gene has CDR1 MNHEY and CDR2 SMNVEV (reference sequence). The CDR3 spans 13 residues. This chain's CDR3 is CASSTGGLSPQHF. The CDR3 DNA follows: TGTGCCAGCAGTACGGGGGGACTCTCGCCCCAGCATTTT.

The genes are TRBV10-3 and TRBJ2-7, with 9 positions matching TRBD2. This CDR3 region has 17 residues. J was trimmed by 5 bases and V by 2 bases; bases with no gene match: 13. Germline V gene data show CDR1 as ENHRY and CDR2 as SYGVKD. CDR3: CAISEPTHAGGPNEQYF. The CDR3 DNA reads as TGTGCCATCAGTGAGCCAACCCACGCGGGGGGGCCTAACGAGCAGTACTTC.

J is TRBJ2-7 and V is TRBV11-2, with 12 nucleotides matching TRBD2. Germline values: CDR1 SGHAT, CDR2 FQNNGV. The junction had 5 bases not matched to a gene; V was cut back by 2 bases and J by 6 bases. The CDR3 totals 15 residues. CDR3 sequence: CASSLLAGGHIEQYF. Written as DNA, the CDR3 is TGTGCCAGCAGCTTACTAGCGGGGGGGCATATCGAGCAGTACTTC.

The rearrangement joins TRBV5-4 to TRBJ2-7; 7 bases are a match to TRBD1. With V trimmed by 2 bases and J by 7 bases, 3 bases remained unmatched. Germline V gene sequence: CDR1 SGHNT, CDR2 YYREEE (reference sequence). The CDR3 runs 12 residues. CDR3 DNA sequence: TGTGCCAGCAGCTTTAGGGGGCGTGAGCAGTACTTC. It encodes CASSFRGREQYF.

This rearrangement joins TRBV27 to TRBJ2-3; 10 positions match TRBD2. The CDR3 sequence is 16 residues long. Germline V gives CDR1 MNHEY, CDR2 SMNVEV (reference sequence). V was clipped by 2 bases and J by 2 bases; unmatched bases: 4. The CDR3 reads CASSLGLAGDTDTQYF. For the CDR3, the DNA is TGTGCCAGCAGTTTAGGGCTAGCGGGGGACACAGATACGCAGTATTTT.

This chain uses TRBV5-1 with TRBJ2-2; TRBD1 matches 7 bases. V was pared by 0 bases and J by 0 bases, with 11 bases of the junction left unmatched. Germline CDR1 and CDR2: SGHRS and YFSETQ. The CDR3 is made up of 19 amino acids. CDR3 amino acids: CASSLVVRTGASNTGELFF. CDR3 nucleotide sequence: TGCGCCAGCAGCTTGGTCGTCCGGACAGGAGCTTCGAACACCGGGGAGCTGTTTTTT.

CDR3 sequence: CASSEFFYEQYF. CDR3 nucleotide sequence: TGTGCCAGCAGTGAATTTTTCTACGAGCAGTACTTC. This rearrangement joins TRBV6-1 to TRBJ2-7; D remains ambiguous. The CDR3 consists of 12 residues. Germline-derived CDR1 and CDR2 are MNHNS and SASEGT. V was cut by 2 bases and J by 3 bases, with 5 bases left in between.

The chain links TRBV5-4 to TRBJ2-3; perhaps D is TRBD1 or TRBD2 (5 bases each). Germline CDR1 SGHNT, CDR2 YYREEE (reference sequence). V lost 5 bases and J 2 bases, leaving 15 bases between the germline ends. The CDR3 has 15 amino acids. The CDR3 reads CASSWDGDPTDTQYF. CDR3 DNA: TGTGCCAGCAGTTGGGACGGCGATCCCACAGATACGCAGTATTTT.

The V and J genes are TRBV20-1 and TRBJ1-5; a weak D match, TRBD1 (6 bases). The V end was cut by 3 bases, the J end by 1 base, with 16 bases between. This CDR3 comprises 16 residues. Germline V gene data show CDR1 as DFQATT and CDR2 as SNEGSKA (reference sequence). CDR3 bases: TGCAGTGCTAGTGGCCACCCCACAGGGAGCAATCAGCCCCAGCATTTT. It codes for CSASGHPTGSNQPQHF.

As DNA, the CDR3 is TGTGCCAGCAGTTTTTCGCAGGGATGGAGCACTGAAGCTTTCTTT. As protein: CASSFSQGWSTEAFF. J is TRBJ1-1 and V is TRBV28; possibly TRBD1 for D (5 bases). The V gene lost 3 bases and the J gene lost 4 bases, with 15 bases spanning the gap. The germline gives CDR1 MDHEN, CDR2 SYDVKM. The CDR3 length is 15 residues.

This chain connects TRBV5-4 to TRBJ2-5, with D maybe TRBD2 (7 bases). Germline lookup yields CDR1 SGHNT and CDR2 YYREEE (reference sequence). Trimming took 3 bases from V and 3 from J, leaving 18 bases between them. This CDR3 contains 16 residues. The DNA for the CDR3 is TGTGCCAGCAGCTATGGGGGGCGGGGGACCGAAGAGACCCAGTACTTC. Encoded protein: CASSYGGRGTEETQYF.

This sequence joins TRBV18 and TRBJ2-7, with 8 bases aligning to TRBD1. The junction had 4 bases not matched to a gene; V was cut back by 3 bases and J by 3 bases. The germline CDR1 and CDR2 sequences are KGHSH and LQKENI. This CDR3 is 14 amino acids long. This chain's CDR3 is CASSPTTGGYEQYF. The CDR3 DNA follows: TGTGCCAGCTCACCGACAACAGGGGGCTACGAGCAGTACTTC.

The chain carries TRBV24-1 and TRBJ1-1; TRBD1 agrees at 7 bases. V gave up 9 bases and J gave up 5 bases; unmatched junction bases: 5. The germline gives CDR1 KGHDR, CDR2 SFDVKD. This CDR3 has 12 amino acids. This chain's CDR3 is CATGGRGTEAFF. The CDR3, as DNA: TGTGCCACCGGCGGCAGGGGGACTGAAGCTTTCTTT.

V usage is TRBV6-6 and J usage is TRBJ2-7, with 8 bases matching TRBD1. The V gene end was trimmed by 5 bases and the J gene end by 6 bases; junction bases not matched to a gene: 12. CDR1 and CDR2 (germline): MNHNY, SVGAGI (reference sequence). CDR3 size: 15 residues. The CDR3 DNA reads as TGTGCCAGCAGTGACCGGACAGGGTTAGTATCCGAGCAGTACTTC. Translated, it gives CASSDRTGLVSEQYF.

The rearrangement joins TRBV4-1 to TRBJ1-6; D is ambiguous. CDR1 and CDR2 from the germline V gene are MGHRA and YSYEKL. The germline V and J ends were trimmed by 6 bases and 8 bases, with 11 bases remaining between them. CDR3 length equals 13 residues. Here the CDR3 DNA reads TGCGCCAGCAGGCCCAGGAGGGATTCACCCCTCCACTTT. Translated, it gives CASRPRRDSPLHF.

The V and J genes are TRBV2 and TRBJ2-3, with 15 positions matching TRBD2. The junction had 6 bases not matched to a gene; V was cut back by 7 bases and J by 10 bases. The CDR3 extends over 14 amino acids. The germline gives CDR1 SNHLY, CDR2 FYNNEI. CDR3: CASNPGLAGGSQYF. The CDR3 bases are TGTGCCAGCAACCCGGGACTAGCGGGGGGCTCGCAGTATTTT.